Each of the 3 T cell receptor beta chains below was sequenced from the same sample in a study of T cells in women clearing cervical HPV infection. Clones were sequenced by immunoSEQ multiplex PCR, and TCRdb holds only the in-frame ones, with some missing. Its table records under 50,000 clones. Sequencing used blood buffy coat. These TCRs come from a woman between 18 and 69 years old with a cervical HPV16 infection that either progressed to CIN3+ or cleared (not recorded which).

To note about this clone: The read terminates 3 residues ahead of where the CDR3 ends, so the germline J gene completes it. The V and J genes are TRBV2 and TRBJ1-6; possible D gene TRBD1, 6 bases. Trimming took off 10 bases at V and 8 bases at J, with 15 bases between the two ends. The CDR3 consists of 13 residues. Looked up from germline, CDR1 is SNHLY and CDR2 is FYNNEI. CDR3 sequence: CAIQGRRDSPLHF. The sequenced part of the CDR3 DNA is TGTGCCATCCAGGGGAGACGGGATTCACCC.

For this clone: The CDR3 end is not reached by the read, which stops 3 residues before it; the germline J gene fills it in. This chain uses TRBV18 with TRBJ1-2; D may be TRBD1 (5 bases). V was cut by 3 bases and J by 7 bases, with 15 bases left in between. The V gene's germline CDR1 is KGHSH and CDR2 LQKENI. This CDR3 is 14 amino acids long. CDR3 amino acids: CASSPGAQGIGYTF. CDR3 DNA (partial): TGTGCCAGCTCACCGGGAGCCCAGGGCATTGGC.

On this clone itself: The CDR3 goes on 3 residues after the read ends, and that part is filled in from the germline J gene. This chain uses TRBV6-1 with TRBJ1-1, with D unclear. Germline V gene lookup returns CDR1 MNHNS and CDR2 SASEGT. Trimming left V 2 bases short and J 6 bases short, with 13 bases between. The CDR3 covers 14 residues. The CDR3 sequence is CASSEIPQRAEAFF. The CDR3 DNA, read in part, is TGTGCCAGCAGTGAAATTCCACAGCGGGCTGAA.